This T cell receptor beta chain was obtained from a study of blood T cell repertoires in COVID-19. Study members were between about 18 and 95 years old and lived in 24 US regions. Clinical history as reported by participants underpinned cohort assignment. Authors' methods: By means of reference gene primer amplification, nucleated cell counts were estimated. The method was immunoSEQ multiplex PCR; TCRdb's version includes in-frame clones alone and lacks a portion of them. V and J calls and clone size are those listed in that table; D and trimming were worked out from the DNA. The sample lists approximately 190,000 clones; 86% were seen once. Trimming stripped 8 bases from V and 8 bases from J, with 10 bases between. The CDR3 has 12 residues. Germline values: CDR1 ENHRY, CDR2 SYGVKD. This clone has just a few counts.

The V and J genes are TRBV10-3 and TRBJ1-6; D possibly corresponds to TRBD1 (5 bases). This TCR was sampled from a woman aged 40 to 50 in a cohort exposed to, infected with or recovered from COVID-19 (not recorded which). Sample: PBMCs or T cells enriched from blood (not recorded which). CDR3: CAIGSGDSPLHF. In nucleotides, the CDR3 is TGTGCCATCGGATCGGGGGATTCACCCCTCCACTTT.